These 31 T cell receptor beta chains came from one sample sequenced in a study of Graves' ophthalmopathy and Graves' hyperthyroidism. The authors amplified TCR beta CDR3 regions from RNA transcripts. RT-PCR was first run with HTBI primers, then multiplex PCR in a second round. A single record per CDR3 protein comes from TCRdb applying MiXCR to the multiplex PCR reads. This sample has hundreds of thousands of distinct CDR3 sequences, with 35% to 45% found just once. The sample consisted of peripheral blood. These receptor sequences come from an adult man with Graves' ophthalmopathy.

As to this clonotype: Because it lacks the conserved phenylalanine or tryptophan at the end, this CDR3 is likely a read error. The chain has TRBV4-3 and TRBJ2-7; a possible D gene is TRBD1 (6 bases). There are 15 residues in the CDR3. The germline gives CDR1 LGHNA, CDR2 YSLEER. Trimming shortened V by 4 bases and J by 0 bases, and 13 bases separated the two germline ends. CDR3 DNA: TGCGCCAGCAGCCTCCGGACAGTCTTCTCCTACGAGCAGTACCTC. Its translation: CASSLRTVFSYEQYL.

This clonotype was counted ten times or more. The V gene is TRBV15, the J gene TRBJ1-5; D is unclear. CDR1 and CDR2 (germline): LNHNV, YYDKDF (reference sequence). The CDR3 loop spans 13 amino acids. V was pared by 3 bases and J by 2 bases, with 5 bases between. CDR3 protein: CATSRSGNQPQHF. In DNA, the CDR3 is TGTGCCACCAGCAGGTCAGGCAATCAGCCCCAGCATTTT.

In its sample, this clonotype was seen many times. The CDR3 DNA is TGCGCCAGCAGCTTGGACAGGCGGAGGAATGAAAAACTGTTTTTT. As protein: CASSLDRRRNEKLFF. The J gene is TRBJ1-4, the V gene TRBV5-1; TRBD1 might be the D (5 bases). V shed 0 bases and J shed 5 bases, with 11 bases lying between them. The CDR3 has 15 amino acids. Germline V gene sequence: CDR1 SGHRS, CDR2 YFSETQ.

The rearrangement links TRBV25-1 to TRBJ2-2; 12 nucleotides match TRBD2. The CDR3 contains 17 residues. Trimming removed 9 bases from V and 6 bases from J; junction bases left unmatched: 14. Per the germline V gene, CDR1 is MGHDK and CDR2 is SYGVNS. The chain's CDR3 is CASSNLGLAGGSGELFF. The CDR3 DNA reads TGTGCCAGTAGTAATCTGGGACTAGCGGGCGGGTCCGGGGAGCTGTTTTTT. Supplemented by reference TRBV25-1 and TRBJ2-2, the full variable domain reads EADIYQTPRYLVIGTGKKITLECSQTMGHDKMYWYQQDPGMELHLIHYSYGVNSTEKGDLSSESTVSRIRTEHFPLTLESARPSHTSQYLCASSNLGLAGGSGELFFGEGSRLTVL.

This clonotype has at least ten counts. The rearrangement joins TRBV19 to TRBJ2-6; maybe TRBD1 (5 bases). The V and J ends lost 5 bases and 1 base respectively, with 24 bases between them. In germline, CDR1 is LNHDA, CDR2 SQIVND (reference sequence). The CDR3 length is 20 residues. Here the CDR3 DNA reads TGTGCCAGTAGTTGGGCCGGACAATTACAGGTACCGTCTGGGGCCAACGTCCTGACTTTC. The encoded protein is CASSWAGQLQVPSGANVLTF.

Concerning this clonotype: It is likely a read error, because the conserved phenylalanine at the end of the CDR3 is missing. The DNA is left out, because the CDR3 cannot be placed on it with certainty; the CDR3 is given as TCRdb lists it. The chain employs TRBV10-3 and TRBJ1-2. The CDR3 has 15 amino acids, counting both end residues. CDR1 ENHRY and CDR2 SYGVKD come from the germline V gene. The CDR3 loop reads CASIPPQAYPYGFTL.

The chain is built from TRBV7-6 and TRBJ2-6; D is perhaps TRBD1 or TRBD2 (5 bases each). Trimming took off 5 bases at V and 0 bases at J, with 23 bases between the two ends. The CDR3 is made up of 20 amino acids. Germline CDR1 SGHVS, CDR2 FNYEAQ. The CDR3 spells CASSPYFSGTTHSGANVLTF. CDR3 bases: TGTGCCAGCAGCCCTTACTTTTCCGGGACGACCCACTCTGGGGCCAACGTCCTGACTTTC.

This clonotype was seen many times. The chain employs TRBV7-8 and TRBJ1-4, with D tentatively TRBD1 (5 bases). In germline, CDR1 is SGHVS, CDR2 FQNEAQ. The CDR3 is made up of 17 amino acids. The V and J ends lost 2 bases and 0 bases respectively, with 13 bases between them. CDR3 residues: CASSLKLGRTTNEKLFF. Written as DNA, the CDR3 is TGTGCCAGCAGCTTAAAATTGGGACGGACAACTAATGAAAAACTGTTTTTT.

In this sample, this clonotype turned up many times. V and J are TRBV19 and TRBJ1-4; no reliable D call. The CDR3 spans 15 residues. Trimming cost V 5 bases and J 0 bases, with 10 bases left between them. Germline V CDR1 and CDR2: LNHDA, SQIVND (reference sequence). CDR3 nucleotide sequence: TGTGCCAGTAGTTCTGAGATGGCAACTAATGAAAAACTGTTTTTT. Amino acid sequence: CASSSEMATNEKLFF.

The V call is TRBV15, the J call TRBJ2-3, with TRBD1 matching 10 bases. Germline V gives CDR1 LNHNV, CDR2 YYDKDF (reference sequence). V dropped 3 bases and J dropped 3; count of bases not matched to a gene: 9. The length of the CDR3 is 17 residues. This CDR3 is CATSSPGGTGVTDTQYF. The CDR3 coding sequence is TGTGCCACCAGCAGCCCCGGGGGGACAGGGGTGACAGATACGCAGTATTTT.

V gene TRBV5-1 combines with J gene TRBJ1-6; TRBD1 matches 8 bases. Trimming removed 2 bases from V and 6 bases from J; junction bases left unmatched: 13. Germline values: CDR1 SGHRS, CDR2 YFSETQ. The CDR3 length is 18 residues. CDR3 amino acids: CASSFNLRDRSFNSPLHF. CDR3 DNA: TGCGCCAGCAGCTTCAATCTTAGGGACAGGAGCTTTAATTCACCCCTCCACTTT.

This clonotype has more than one count but fewer than ten. V is TRBV5-4 and J is TRBJ2-5, with D unresolved. Trimming cost V 4 bases and J 4 bases, with 14 bases left between them. There are 14 residues in the CDR3. Germline V lookup: CDR1 SGHNT, CDR2 YYREEE (reference sequence). CDR3 sequence reads: CASSGRTDGETQYF. DNA for the CDR3: TGTGCCAGCAGCGGTCGAACGGACGGAGAGACCCAGTACTTC. Full variable domain (missing parts from reference TRBV5-4 and TRBJ2-5): ETGVTQSPTHLIKTRGQQVTLRCSSQSGHNTVSWYQQALGQGPQFIFQYYREEENGRGNFPPRFSGLQFPNYSSELNVNALELDDSALYLCASSGRTDGETQYFGPGTRLLVL.

The rearrangement links TRBV29-1 to TRBJ2-2; D is possibly TRBD1 or TRBD2 (5 bases each). The CDR3 contains 11 residues. Trimming shortened V by 7 bases and J by 6 bases, and 9 bases separated the two germline ends. The V gene's germline CDR1 is SQVTM and CDR2 ANQGSEA. CDR3 bases: TGCAGCGCCCTGGGGGCCGGGGAGCTGTTTTTT. Protein: CSALGAGELFF.

The rearrangement links TRBV11-1 to TRBJ2-5; 9 positions match TRBD2. Germline lookup yields CDR1 SGHAT and CDR2 FQDESV (reference sequence). This CDR3 region has 16 residues. V trimming: 7 bases; J trimming: 5 bases; junction bases outside the gene matches: 14. The chain's CDR3 is CASTEPGGGARETQYF. As DNA, the CDR3 is TGTGCCAGCACCGAGCCGGGCGGGGGGGCCCGGGAGACCCAGTACTTC.

This clonotype was observed a few times. A read error may account for a junction end that differs from germline. V usage is TRBV10-3 and J usage is TRBJ2-7; D is uncertain. The CDR3 spans 15 residues. Germline V gives CDR1 ENHRY, CDR2 SYGVKD. CDR3 region: CASSQFTGPLYEQYF. In DNA, the CDR3 is TGTGCCAGCAGTCAGTTCACCGGGCCGCTCTACGAGCAGTACTTC.

The sample holds a few counts of this clonotype. The V call is TRBV6-6, the J call TRBJ1-1; no definite D call. The CDR3 spans 15 residues. V shed 6 bases and J shed 6 bases, with 20 bases lying between them. Per germline, CDR1 MNHNY and CDR2 SVGAGI (reference sequence). In DNA, the CDR3 is TGTGCCAGCAGCTTTGAAGGACGGCAAGGCGCTGAAGCTTTCTTT. Its translation: CASSFEGRQGAEAFF.

The CDR3 protein is CATSGRSYRDNQPQHF. CDR3 DNA: TGTGCCACCTCCGGGCGGAGTTACAGGGACAATCAGCCCCAGCATTTT. V and J are TRBV24-1 and TRBJ1-5, with D perhaps matching TRBD1 (6 bases). Germline values: CDR1 KGHDR, CDR2 SFDVKD. Trimming pared 9 bases from V and 3 bases from J, leaving 20 bases between. There are 16 residues in the CDR3.

Regarding this clonotype: A read error is likely, as this CDR3 ends without the conserved phenylalanine or tryptophan. DNA of the CDR3: TGCGCCAGCAGCCAAAGGCAGGGGGTCTACGAGCAGTACCTC. Amino acid sequence: CASSQRQGVYEQYL. The J gene is TRBJ2-7, the V gene TRBV4-1; 7 bases fit TRBD1. Trimming cost V 2 bases and J 3 bases; bases outside gene matches: 4. CDR1 and CDR2 (germline): MGHRA, YSYEKL. The CDR3 sequence is 14 residues long.

V usage is TRBV10-3 and J usage is TRBJ2-6, with no clear D. The germline CDR1 and CDR2 sequences are ENHRY and SYGVKD. Deletions cut 10 bases from V and 4 bases from J, with 11 bases between. The CDR3 is 13 residues long. For the CDR3, the DNA is TGTGCCAGCAGCGATATCGGGGCCAACGTCCTGACTTTC. Residues: CASSDIGANVLTF.

This clonotype showed up many times. The chain uses TRBV10-3 and TRBJ1-5, with D hard to call. Germline V gene sequence: CDR1 ENHRY, CDR2 SYGVKD. V lost 10 bases to trimming and J lost 6 bases, with 16 bases between them. There are 13 residues in the CDR3. The CDR3 is CASSQAGGQPQHF. The CDR3 DNA is TGTGCCAGCAGCCAGGCAGGCGGTCAGCCCCAGCATTTT.

The chain has TRBV2 and TRBJ2-7; 7 bases fit TRBD2. Per germline, CDR1 SNHLY and CDR2 FYNNEI. V was pared by 6 bases and J by 9 bases, with 23 bases of the junction left unmatched. The CDR3 sequence is 17 residues long. This CDR3 reads CASRRLAGSGDYGVQYF. The CDR3 DNA is TGTGCCAGCAGGAGACTAGCAGGGAGCGGTGATTACGGGGTGCAGTACTTC.

This clonotype was seen at least ten times. The chain couples TRBV19 to TRBJ1-5, with 7 bases fitting TRBD1. Germline CDR1 and CDR2: LNHDA and SQIVND (reference sequence). This CDR3 is 14 amino acids long. The trim removed 6 bases at V and 5 bases at J, leaving 7 bases unmatched. The CDR3 DNA is TGTGCCAGTAGGGGACCCGGACAGGATCAGCCCCAGCATTTT. Protein product: CASRGPGQDQPQHF.

This clonotype was observed a handful of times. The rearrangement links TRBV12-5 to TRBJ1-5; TRBD1 is a possible D gene (5 bases). Germline assignment: CDR1 LGHNT and CDR2 FRNRAP. Trimming left V 3 bases short and J 8 bases short, with 11 bases between. CDR3 length: 13 residues. CDR3 residues: CASGFGREKPQHF. The CDR3 coding sequence is TGTGCTAGTGGTTTTGGCAGGGAGAAGCCCCAGCATTTT.

V is TRBV4-3 and J is TRBJ2-3; 7 bases map to TRBD2. Germline loops: CDR1 LGHNA, CDR2 YSLEER. V trimming: 4 bases; J trimming: 2 bases; junction bases outside the gene matches: 12. This CDR3 has 17 residues. For the CDR3, the DNA is TGCGCCAGCAGCCCGATTGGAGGGCGGGGGAACACAGATACGCAGTATTTT. Amino acids: CASSPIGGRGNTDTQYF.

The rearrangement links TRBV20-1 to TRBJ2-7; 7 bases map to TRBD1. The germline CDR1 and CDR2 sequences are DFQATT and SNEGSKA (reference sequence). The junction had 7 bases not matched to a gene; V was cut back by 3 bases and J by 2 bases. The CDR3 sequence is 14 residues long. Here the CDR3 DNA reads TGCAGTGCTAGCCGGGGACAGTCGACCTACGAGCAGTACTTC. It encodes CSASRGQSTYEQYF.

This clonotype was recorded at least ten times. The chain couples TRBV2 to TRBJ2-7, with TRBD2 matching 10 bases. The CDR3 totals 15 residues. Germline V lookup: CDR1 SNHLY, CDR2 FYNNEI. J was trimmed by 7 bases and V by 2 bases; bases with no gene match: 8. The CDR3 DNA reads as TGTGCCAGCAGTGAACTAGCGGGGGCCCTAGGGGAGCAGTACTTC. It is translated as CASSELAGALGEQYF.

With regard to this clonotype: No conserved phenylalanine or tryptophan ends this CDR3, so it is likely a read error. The V and J genes are TRBV7-8 and TRBJ2-7; 10 nucleotides align to TRBD1. CDR3 length equals 15 residues. Trimming cost V 5 bases and J 4 bases; bases outside gene matches: 8. Germline V gene data show CDR1 as SGHVS and CDR2 as FQNEAQ. The CDR3 region has the DNA TGTGCCAGCAGCGACACCGGGACAGGGGAATACGAGCAGTACATC. Protein: CASSDTGTGEYEQYI.

This chain joins TRBV25-1 and TRBJ1-2, with D unclear. This CDR3 spans 12 amino acids. From germline, CDR1 is MGHDK and CDR2 SYGVNS. The V gene lost 6 bases and the J gene lost 8 bases, with 13 bases spanning the gap. This chain's CDR3 is CASSSGVLGYTF. The CDR3 region has the DNA TGTGCCAGCAGCTCCGGGGTACTCGGCTACACCTTC.

The V gene is TRBV7-8, the J gene TRBJ2-5; 7 nucleotides line up with TRBD1. V dropped 0 bases and J dropped 7; count of bases not matched to a gene: 2. The CDR3 has 13 residues. Per germline, CDR1 SGHVS and CDR2 FQNEAQ. The CDR3 reads CASSLAGQRTQYF. The CDR3 DNA is TGTGCCAGCAGCTTAGCGGGACAGAGGACCCAGTACTTC.

This clonotype was found a few times. A single base separates this from a much larger clone, so it may be a read error. CDR3 amino acids: CAISLGGGAETQYF. CDR3 sequence (DNA): TGTGCCATCAGTTTAGGAGGAGGGGCAGAGACCCAGTACTTC. The chain is built from TRBV10-3 and TRBJ2-5; a weak D match, TRBD2 (6 bases). The length of the CDR3 is 14 residues. Germline values: CDR1 ENHRY, CDR2 SYGVKD. V was cut by 5 bases and J by 4 bases, with 14 bases left in between.

This clonotype was detected many times. In nucleotides, the CDR3 is TGTGCCAGCAGCGGAGGGGACAGGGCTAGAAATCAGCCCCAGCATTTT. Translation: CASSGGDRARNQPQHF. The chain has TRBV7-9 and TRBJ1-5; 9 nucleotides line up with TRBD1. The germline gives CDR1 SEHNR, CDR2 FQNEAQ (reference sequence). The J segment lost 4 bases and the V segment lost 5 bases, leaving 9 bases of the junction unmatched. The CDR3 is made up of 16 amino acids.